This T cell receptor beta chain comes out of a study of read filtering for tumor transcriptome and immune sequencing. The CDR3 extends over 13 amino acids. The germline V gene has CDR1 LNHNV and CDR2 YYDKDF (reference sequence). V lost 2 bases and J 7 bases, leaving 11 bases between the germline ends. Study results and limitations: Around 82% of IR-seq clonotypes had a single read, yet these held approximately 4% of reads. Compared with RNA-seq, IR-seq gave much higher clonotype depth and reliability.

This clonotype has at least ten counts. Its specificity is not known. The library was built from roughly 400 ng RNA with molecular barcoded adaptors for alpha/delta and beta/gamma chains. TCRdb reprocessed the reads via MiXCR and lists one record per CDR3 protein. Among some 140,000 distinct CDR3 sequences listed, roughly 13% were seen once. This TCR derives from a donor at least 40 years old with multiple myeloma. The material sequenced was a population of CD138-negative cells sorted from bone marrow. This rearrangement joins TRBV15 to TRBJ1-1; no definite D call. The CDR3 is CATSRSYEGEAFF. The CDR3 nucleotides read TGTGCCACCAGCAGATCGTATGAGGGTGAAGCTTTCTTT.